These 26 T cell receptor beta chains originate from one sample sequenced in a study of TIL therapy for anti-PD-1-resistant metastatic lung cancer. The time point was: pre-treatment sample, taken before nivolumab and TIL therapy. The libraries were made with immunoSEQ v3. Clones were sequenced by immunoSEQ multiplex PCR, and TCRdb holds only the in-frame ones, with some missing. The sample lists tens of thousands of clones, under 80% seen once, with more than 6.5% in the top ten. The material sequenced was blood, taken at baseline. All receptors come from a person aged 25 to 85 with non-small cell lung cancer.

The rearrangement uses TRBV18 and TRBJ2-3; 12 nucleotides match TRBD1. The CDR3 is made up of 17 amino acids. The V gene's germline CDR1 is KGHSH and CDR2 LQKENI. Trimming at V came to 1 base and at J to 6 bases, leaving 8 bases not matched to a gene. CDR3 sequence reads: CASSPRGTGGTSDTQYF. Written as DNA, the CDR3 is TGTGCCAGCTCACCACGGGGGACAGGGGGCACGAGTGATACGCAGTATTTT.

The chain recombines TRBV5-5 with TRBJ1-1; tentatively, D is TRBD1 (6 bases). Germline V gene sequence: CDR1 SGHKS, CDR2 YYEKEE (reference sequence). V was cut by 4 bases and J by 6 bases, with 13 bases left in between. The CDR3 runs to 13 residues. The CDR3 bases are TGTGCCAGCAGCACTACAGGGTTACCTGAAGCTTTCTTT. Protein sequence: CASSTTGLPEAFF.

The DNA of the CDR3 is TGTGCCAGCAGCGCGCAACTAGCTCCGCTACCTACCGGGGAGCTGTTTTTT. The encoded protein is CASSAQLAPLPTGELFF. The gene calls are TRBV9 and TRBJ2-2; a weak D match, TRBD2 (6 bases). Trimming took 3 bases from V and 5 from J, leaving 20 bases between them. The CDR3 consists of 17 residues. The germline V gene has CDR1 SGDLS and CDR2 YYNGEE.

This clone showed up just once. The DNA of the CDR3 is TGTGCCAGCAGTCCCAGACTGGCCCGGGGGAATGAGCAGTACTTC. It is translated as CASSPRLARGNEQYF. This sequence joins TRBV6-6 and TRBJ2-7; a possible D gene is TRBD2 (6 bases). Between the trimmed V and J ends, which lost 5 bases and 7 bases, there was a span of 21 bases. Germline CDR1 MNHNY, CDR2 SVGAGI (reference sequence). The CDR3 sequence is 15 residues long.

The J gene is TRBJ2-1, the V gene TRBV5-1; 9 bases match TRBD2. CDR1 SGHRS and CDR2 YFSETQ come from the germline V gene. J lost 10 bases, V lost 1 base, and 6 bases had no gene match. The CDR3 is 14 amino acids. The DNA for the CDR3 is TGCGCCAGCAGCTTGCGCCTAGCGGGGACAGAGCAGTTCTTC. It specifies CASSLRLAGTEQFF.

V gene TRBV5-6 combines with J gene TRBJ2-7; the D gene could be TRBD1 or TRBD2 (5 bases each). CDR3 length: 13 amino acids. Per the germline V gene, CDR1 is SGHDT and CDR2 is YYEEEE. Trimming removed 3 bases from V and 1 base from J, with 8 bases in between. In DNA, the CDR3 is TGTGCCAGCAGCTGGTGGGGGTCCTACGAGCAGTACTTC. Translated, it gives CASSWWGSYEQYF.

The chain recombines TRBV6-6 with TRBJ2-3; the D gene could be TRBD1 or TRBD2 (5 bases each). From germline, CDR1 is MNHNY and CDR2 SVGAGI (reference sequence). Trimming stripped 5 bases from V and 2 bases from J, with 11 bases between. CDR3 length: 14 amino acids. CDR3 DNA: TGTGCCAGCAGTAACCGGGACCACACAGATACGCAGTATTTT. It is translated as CASSNRDHTDTQYF.

This chain uses TRBV5-6 with TRBJ2-7; 11 bases align to TRBD1. CDR3 size: 15 residues. Germline assignment: CDR1 SGHDT and CDR2 YYEEEE. After removal of 3 bases from V and 3 bases from J, the junction contained 5 bases not matched to a gene. CDR3 nucleotide sequence: TGTGCCAGCAGCTATGCCGGGACAGGGGGCTACGAGCAGTACTTC. It yields the protein CASSYAGTGGYEQYF.

This chain links TRBV6-1 with TRBJ2-4; D might be TRBD2 (6 bases). V was shortened by 1 base and J by 9 bases, with 10 bases between the two germline ends. CDR3 length equals 13 residues. The germline V gene encodes CDR1 MNHNS and CDR2 SASEGT. This chain's CDR3 is CASSEGGAVIQYF. CDR3 nucleotide sequence: TGTGCCAGCAGTGAAGGCGGGGCGGTCATTCAGTACTTC.

This clone was seen only a few times. The J gene is TRBJ1-6, the V gene TRBV11-2; 7 bases line up with TRBD1. The CDR3 length is 15 residues. Trimming at V came to 1 base and at J to 7 bases, leaving 4 bases not matched to a gene. Germline V gives CDR1 SGHAT, CDR2 FQNNGV. The CDR3 DNA reads as TGTGCCAGCAGCTTAGGCGACAGGGACAATTCACCCCTCCACTTT. Amino acid sequence: CASSLGDRDNSPLHF.

The chain couples TRBV11-3 to TRBJ2-2; possible D gene TRBD2, 6 bases. Looked up from germline, CDR1 is SGHNT and CDR2 is YENEEA. The length of the CDR3 is 15 residues. V shed 1 base and J shed 7 bases, with 13 bases lying between them. CDR3 coding DNA: TGTGCCAGCAGCTTAGCCCGGGGAGGTATCGGGGAGCTGTTTTTT. Protein product: CASSLARGGIGELFF.

Points on this clone: Germline is not matched at one junction end, which may reflect a read error. This chain uses TRBV7-1 with TRBJ2-6, with D possibly TRBD2 on 6 matching bases. Being an ORF, TRBV7-1 has a function that is uncertain. The CDR3 extends over 16 amino acids. The CDR3 spells CASSIGEDKVGPRPDF. DNA for the CDR3: TGTGCCAGCAGCATAGGGGAGGACAAAGTCGGGCCACGTCCTGACTTC.

The chain recombines TRBV7-2 with TRBJ1-2, with D unresolved. Trimming took off 5 bases at V and 3 bases at J, with 10 bases between the two ends. CDR3 length equals 13 residues. Germline V gives CDR1 SGHTA, CDR2 FQGNSA. The DNA for the CDR3 is TGTGCCAGCAGCCTCAGCCTGGACTATGGCTACACCTTC. The encoded protein is CASSLSLDYGYTF.

The chain is built from TRBV27 and TRBJ2-2, with no clear D. CDR3 size: 12 residues. CDR1 is MNHEY and CDR2 is SMNVEV in the germline V gene (reference sequence). The V and J ends lost 0 bases and 7 bases respectively, with 3 bases between them. Here the CDR3 reads CASSLSIGELFF. Written as DNA, the CDR3 is TGTGCCAGCAGTTTATCGATCGGGGAGCTGTTTTTT.

In DNA, the CDR3 is TGCGCCAGCAGCCAGAACAGACAGGCCACACAGACCCAGTACTTC. Its protein is CASSQNRQATQTQYF. This rearrangement joins TRBV5-1 to TRBJ2-5, with a weak D call TRBD1 (6 bases). Trimming stripped 4 bases from V and 6 bases from J, with 19 bases between. Germline V gene sequence: CDR1 SGHRS, CDR2 YFSETQ. The CDR3 sequence is 15 residues long.

The gene calls are TRBV5-1 and TRBJ2-7; 10 positions match TRBD1. The CDR3 extends over 15 amino acids. In germline, CDR1 is SGHRS, CDR2 YFSETQ. Germline trimming cut 0 bases from V and 7 bases from J; bases unmatched to any gene: 7. CDR3 nucleotides: TGCGCCAGCAGCTTGGATGGGACAGGGGTGGTTGAGCAGTACTTC. It is translated as CASSLDGTGVVEQYF.

The chain carries TRBV5-8 and TRBJ1-2; no clear D gene. This CDR3 is 13 amino acids long. Germline V lookup: CDR1 SGHTS, CDR2 YDEGEE. Trimming took 3 bases from V and 5 from J, leaving 11 bases between them. The CDR3 nucleotides are TGTGCCAGCAGCTCCCGAACAGATTATGGCTACACCTTC. Protein sequence: CASSSRTDYGYTF.

The rearrangement links TRBV7-6 to TRBJ2-5; TRBD1 matches at 11 bases. Germline trimming cut 5 bases from V and 4 bases from J; bases unmatched to any gene: 6. The CDR3 totals 15 residues. CDR1 and CDR2 from the germline V gene are SGHVS and FNYEAQ. CDR3: CASSARGTGGETQYF. The CDR3 region has the DNA TGTGCCAGCAGCGCTAGGGGGACAGGGGGAGAGACCCAGTACTTC.

This chain connects TRBV6-1 to TRBJ2-3; 12 bases agree with TRBD2. V lost 7 bases to trimming and J lost 5 bases; unmatched junction nucleotides: 7. Germline CDR1 and CDR2: MNHNS and SASEGT. The CDR3 has 15 residues. The CDR3 is CASNPSGGELDTQYF. CDR3 nucleotides: TGTGCCAGCAATCCTAGCGGGGGGGAATTAGATACGCAGTATTTT.

The V call is TRBV18, the J call TRBJ1-2; D may be TRBD1 (6 bases). The germline CDR1 and CDR2 sequences are KGHSH and LQKENI. This CDR3 contains 16 residues. V was clipped by 4 bases and J by 5 bases, with 20 bases between them. CDR3: CASSLDRPAGGYGYTF. DNA of the CDR3: TGTGCCAGCTCACTGGACAGACCCGCCGGCGGATATGGCTACACCTTC.

This clone has more than one count but fewer than ten. The chain employs TRBV30 and TRBJ1-5; TRBD1 matches 8 bases. J lost 5 bases, V lost 2 bases, and 5 bases had no gene match. The CDR3 runs 14 residues. The germline gives CDR1 GTSNPN, CDR2 SVGIG (reference sequence). CDR3 loop: CAWSQGARDQPQHF. As DNA, the CDR3 is TGTGCCTGGAGTCAGGGGGCAAGGGATCAGCCCCAGCATTTT.

This clone was detected a few times. The chain links TRBV19 to TRBJ1-3, with D unresolved. This CDR3 region has 12 residues. Trimming shortened V by 3 bases and J by 4 bases, and 4 bases separated the two germline ends. The germline V gene has CDR1 LNHDA and CDR2 SQIVND (reference sequence). CDR3 sequence (DNA): TGTGCCAGTAGTATTATCGGAAACACCATATATTTT. Translation gives CASSIIGNTIYF.

This chain connects TRBV29-1 to TRBJ1-3, with D maybe TRBD1 (5 bases). CDR3 length: 14 amino acids. Germline V gives CDR1 SQVTM, CDR2 ANQGSEA. The ends were cut back, 3 bases at V and 4 bases at J, with 13 bases in the middle. Here the CDR3 DNA reads TGCAGCGTTGAGAGGTTAGGGGACGGAAACACCATATATTTT. This codes for CSVERLGDGNTIYF.

This clone has only one observation. The CDR3 nucleotides read TGTGCCAGCGGATCTAACACTGAAGCTTTCTTT. It codes for CASGSNTEAFF. This chain connects TRBV6-6 to TRBJ1-1; D call uncertain. CDR1 and CDR2 from the germline V gene are MNHNY and SVGAGI (reference sequence). The germline V and J ends were trimmed by 8 bases and 2 bases, with 6 bases remaining between them. CDR3 length equals 11 residues.

The chain has TRBV10-1 and TRBJ2-1; D perhaps matches TRBD2 (5 bases). This CDR3 has 16 amino acids. With 4 bases removed from V and 1 base from J, the gap between germline ends came to 14 bases. From germline, CDR1 is WNHNN and CDR2 SYGVQD (reference sequence). CDR3 sequence: CASSGNRAGSYNEQFF. In nucleotides, the CDR3 is TGCGCCAGCAGTGGGAACCGGGCGGGTTCCTACAATGAGCAGTTCTTC.

The chain joins TRBV11-2 to TRBJ1-6, with D uncertain. This CDR3 comprises 16 residues. Between the trimmed V and J ends, which lost 6 bases and 0 bases, there was a span of 12 bases. Germline CDR1 reads SGHAT; CDR2 reads FQNNGV. For the CDR3, the DNA is TGTGCCAGCAGTTCAGTGGCGAGCTCCTATAATTCACCCCTCCACTTT. Protein: CASSSVASSYNSPLHF.